This T cell receptor (beta chain) was identified during a study of CD8 T cells in Susac syndrome. Findings and caveats of the study: Individuals included in the TCR sequencing and HLA analysis were acknowledged by the study to be relatively few in number.

A remark on this clonotype: Its specificity is unknown.

cDNA came from about 0.5 to 1 ug RNA primed by random hexamers. By means of immunoSEQ multiplex PCR, TCR beta CDR3 spanning 54 Vbeta and 13 Jbeta underwent amplification. One entry per CDR3 protein results from TCRdb running MiXCR on the immunoSEQ multiplex PCR reads. Found here are approximately 150,000 distinct CDR3 sequences, 85% to 95% of them singletons; the top ten hold around 0.097%. Trimming left V 0 bases short and J 4 bases short, with 9 bases between. The CDR3 is 14 residues long. The germline CDR1 and CDR2 sequences are ENHRY and SYGVKD. Sequencing of TCR beta, carried out with a high-throughput approach, was applied to CD8+ and CD4+ T cells from the blood. Negative isolation was applied to CD8+ and CD4+ T cells, and FACS enrichment was applied to TEMRA cells.

Sequenced sample: CD4+ T cells from PBMCs. The receptor's source is a human donor with multiple sclerosis. The chain uses TRBV10-3 and TRBJ1-1; no firm D call. The CDR3 loop reads CAISESGRGTEAFF. The CDR3 region has the DNA TGTGCCATCAGTGAGTCCGGGAGAGGCACTGAAGCTTTCTTT.